The present T cell receptor beta chain was sequenced within a study of cytomegalovirus exposure and HLA in healthy donors. Germline CDR1 LNHDA, CDR2 SQIVND (reference sequence). The CDR3 has 13 amino acids. Trimming removed 5 bases at V and 0 bases at J, with 7 bases between. The study, taken as a whole, reports: Most of the TCR beta V segments (in an earlier analysis) were productive either about 90% or about 30% of the time.

Use of 60 Vbeta and 13 Jbeta primers characterized the PCR. TCRdb's table, derived via immunoSEQ multiplex PCR, lists solely in-frame clones and lacks some. The repertoire holds some 210,000 clones, with more than 75% as singletons. Turning to this clone: Its antigen is unidentified.

This chain connects TRBV19 to TRBJ1-1; D uncertain. Sequenced input: PBMCs. The sequence was collected from a male donor in good health and CMV-seronegative. This chain's CDR3 is CASSPILNTEAFF. The CDR3 DNA reads TGTGCCAGTAGTCCCATCCTGAACACTGAAGCTTTCTTT. Using reference TRBV19 and TRBJ1-1 for the parts outside the CDR3, the full variable domain is DGGITQSPKYLFRKEGQNVTLSCEQNLNHDAMYWYRQDPGQGLRLIYYSQIVNDFQKGDIAEGYSVSREKKESFPLTVTSAQKNPTAFYLCASSPILNTEAFFGQGTRLTVV.